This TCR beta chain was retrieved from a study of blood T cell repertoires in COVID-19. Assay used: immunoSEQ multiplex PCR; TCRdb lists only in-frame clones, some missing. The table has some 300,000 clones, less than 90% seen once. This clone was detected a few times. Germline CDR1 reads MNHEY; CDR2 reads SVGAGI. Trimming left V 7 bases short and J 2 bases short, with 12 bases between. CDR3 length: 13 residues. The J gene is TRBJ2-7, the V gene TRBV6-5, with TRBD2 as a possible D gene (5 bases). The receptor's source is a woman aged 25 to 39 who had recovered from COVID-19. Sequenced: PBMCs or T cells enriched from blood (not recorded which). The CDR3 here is CASIFGGTYEQYF. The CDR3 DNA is TGTGCCAGCATCTTCGGAGGAACCTACGAGCAGTACTTC.